The 20 T cell receptor beta chains reported below all come from one sample, sequenced in a study of cytomegalovirus exposure and HLA in healthy donors. The PCR contained 60 Vbeta and 13 Jbeta primers. TCRdb's table, derived via immunoSEQ multiplex PCR, lists solely in-frame clones and lacks some. The repertoire holds some 130,000 clones, with about 72% as singletons. Specimen: PBMCs. These receptors were collected from a man aged 30 to 45 in good health and CMV-seropositive.

The chain couples TRBV7-2 to TRBJ2-1; D is unresolved. The CDR3 is made up of 14 amino acids. V lost 3 bases and J 7 bases, leaving 13 bases between the germline ends. From germline, CDR1 is SGHTA and CDR2 FQGNSA. The CDR3 DNA follows: TGTGCCAGCAGCTTTTCAGTCGGCGGTAATGAGCAGTTCTTC. It codes for CASSFSVGGNEQFF.

The V gene is TRBV5-1, the J gene TRBJ2-3; TRBD2 agrees at 8 bases. J was trimmed by 4 bases and V by 5 bases; bases with no gene match: 15. CDR3 size: 17 residues. Germline loops: CDR1 SGHRS, CDR2 YFSETQ. CDR3 region: CASRPWVASGYADTQYF. DNA for the CDR3: TGCGCCAGCAGACCCTGGGTAGCTAGCGGGTATGCAGATACGCAGTATTTT.

This sequence joins TRBV11-2 and TRBJ2-3; TRBD1 matches at 10 bases. J was trimmed by 4 bases and V by 5 bases; bases with no gene match: 9. Germline V gives CDR1 SGHAT, CDR2 FQNNGV. CDR3 size: 16 residues. CDR3 in DNA: TGTGCCAGCAGCCGCCGGACAGGGGGGTACTCAGATACGCAGTATTTT. Translating it yields CASSRRTGGYSDTQYF.

The J gene is TRBJ1-3, the V gene TRBV11-2, with D tentatively TRBD1 (5 bases). Germline V gene sequence: CDR1 SGHAT, CDR2 FQNNGV. Trimming removed 3 bases from V and 5 bases from J, with 8 bases in between. The CDR3 sequence is 13 residues long. Here the CDR3 DNA reads TGTGCCAGCAGCTTGGGGCTTCGAAACACCATATATTTT. It specifies CASSLGLRNTIYF. Based on the CDR3 plus reference TRBV11-2 and TRBJ1-3, the full variable domain is EAGVAQSPRYKIIEKRQSVAFWCNPISGHATLYWYQQILGQGPKLLIQFQNNGVVDDSQLPKDRFSAERLKGVDSTLKIQPAKLEDSAVYLCASSLGLRNTIYFGEGSWLTVV.

V usage is TRBV5-1 and J usage is TRBJ2-5; a weak D match, TRBD1 (6 bases). CDR3 size: 14 residues. CDR1 SGHRS and CDR2 YFSETQ come from the germline V gene. With 5 bases removed from V and 1 base from J, the gap between germline ends came to 12 bases. The CDR3 loop is CASRLGQFQETQYF. The DNA for the CDR3 is TGCGCCAGCAGACTAGGACAGTTCCAAGAGACCCAGTACTTC. The variable domain in full, with the rest retrieved from reference TRBV5-1 and TRBJ2-5, is KAGVTQTPRYLIKTRGQQVTLSCSPISGHRSVSWYQQTPGQGLQFLFEYFSETQRNKGNFPGRFSGRQFSNSRSEMNVSTLELGDSALYLCASRLGQFQETQYFGPGTRLLVL.

The chain recombines TRBV7-8 with TRBJ2-7; D is unresolved. Germline lookup yields CDR1 SGHVS and CDR2 FQNEAQ. CDR3 size: 14 residues. V lost 1 base and J lost 3, with 10 bases in between. This CDR3 reads CASSLGADVYEQYF. The DNA for the CDR3 is TGTGCCAGCAGCTTAGGGGCCGATGTCTACGAGCAGTACTTC.

This chain links TRBV20-1 with TRBJ1-2; no reliable D call. The germline V gene has CDR1 DFQATT and CDR2 SNEGSKA (reference sequence). This CDR3 contains 10 residues. This CDR3 is CTTGRHGYTF. For the CDR3, the DNA is TGCACCACCGGTCGCCATGGCTACACCTTC.

This chain connects TRBV7-9 to TRBJ2-1; the match to TRBD1 covers 8 bases. The germline gives CDR1 SEHNR, CDR2 FQNEAQ (reference sequence). With 4 bases clipped from V and 15 bases from J, the junction kept 11 bases outside the gene matches. This CDR3 has 13 amino acids. CDR3 loop: CASSSPRQGQGFF. In DNA, the CDR3 is TGTGCCAGCAGCTCCCCTCGACAGGGGCAGGGGTTCTTC.

The J gene is TRBJ1-2, the V gene TRBV7-9, with TRBD1 matching 7 bases. Unmatched junction bases numbered 4, after V lost 1 base and J lost 8 bases. The CDR3 sequence is 13 residues long. Germline V CDR1 and CDR2: SEHNR, FQNEAQ (reference sequence). DNA for the CDR3: TGTGCCAGCAGCTTAGGCAGGGACAGAGGCTACACCTTC. Its protein product is CASSLGRDRGYTF.

The gene calls are TRBV18 and TRBJ2-2, with TRBD1 matching 12 bases. CDR1 is KGHSH and CDR2 is LQKENI in the germline V gene. The ends lost 3 bases at V and 3 bases at J; junction bases unmatched: 8. The CDR3 is 18 amino acids. CDR3 sequence reads: CASSPGQGALTYTGELFF. CDR3 DNA sequence: TGTGCCAGCTCACCGGGACAGGGGGCTCTTACTTACACCGGGGAGCTGTTTTTT.

This clone was picked up one time. The chain has TRBV5-1 and TRBJ2-7, with TRBD2 matching over 9 bases. Germline V CDR1 and CDR2: SGHRS, YFSETQ. J was trimmed by 1 base and V by 2 bases; bases with no gene match: 4. The CDR3 is 15 amino acids. CDR3 nucleotide sequence: TGCGCCAGCAGCTTCTTAGCGGGAGAGTCCTACGAGCAGTACTTC. As protein: CASSFLAGESYEQYF.

This clone appeared once. This rearrangement joins TRBV5-1 to TRBJ2-2, with a possible D match to TRBD2 (6 bases). With 4 bases removed from V and 1 base from J, the gap between germline ends came to 11 bases. The CDR3 totals 15 residues. Germline V gene lookup returns CDR1 SGHRS and CDR2 YFSETQ. This CDR3 reads CASSPGTQNTGELFF. The CDR3 coding sequence is TGCGCCAGCAGCCCCGGGACTCAGAACACCGGGGAGCTGTTTTTT.

This clone was recorded once. The chain joins TRBV9 to TRBJ2-7; 7 bases line up with TRBD2. CDR3 length: 15 amino acids. The V gene's germline CDR1 is SGDLS and CDR2 YYNGEE. Unmatched junction bases numbered 10, after V lost 3 bases and J lost 4 bases. The CDR3 reads CASSAALAEPYEQYF. The CDR3 DNA sequence: TGTGCCAGCAGCGCCGCGCTAGCGGAACCGTACGAGCAGTACTTC.

This clone was detected once. The CDR3 loop is CASSYSLASAPETQYF. DNA for the CDR3: TGTGCCAGCAGTTACTCGCTAGCCTCCGCCCCGGAGACCCAGTACTTC. The V gene is TRBV6-5, the J gene TRBJ2-5; D is possibly TRBD2 (5 bases). The germline V gene has CDR1 MNHEY and CDR2 SVGAGI. Between the trimmed V and J ends, which lost 0 bases and 5 bases, there was a span of 16 bases. This CDR3 has 16 residues.

The chain has TRBV7-9 and TRBJ2-7, with a weak D call TRBD2 (6 bases). The CDR3 has 10 residues. Per germline, CDR1 SEHNR and CDR2 FQNEAQ (reference sequence). The V end was cut by 8 bases, the J end by 6 bases, with 8 bases between. As DNA, the CDR3 is TGTGCCAGCGCGACTAGCGAGCAGTACTTC. This sequence encodes CASATSEQYF.

This chain links TRBV14 with TRBJ2-3, with TRBD1 as a possible D gene (6 bases). The CDR3 contains 17 residues. Per the germline V gene, CDR1 is SGHDN and CDR2 is FVKESK. The V end lost 1 base, the J end lost 2 bases, and 16 bases lay between the germline ends. CDR3 protein: CASSQVPGRGPTDTQYF. The CDR3 DNA follows: TGTGCCAGCAGCCAAGTACCAGGCAGGGGTCCCACAGATACGCAGTATTTT.

This clone has only one observation. Mismatch with germline at one junction end may stem from a read error. Other nucleotide sequences in the sample specify the same CDR3. The genes are TRBV12-5 and TRBJ2-7; D possibly corresponds to TRBD1 (7 bases). Germline assignment: CDR1 LGHNT and CDR2 FRNRAP. The CDR3 runs to 14 residues. The DNA for the CDR3 is TGCGCTAGTGGTCCAAGTAGGGGGCGGGGCGAGCAGTACTTC. Translation gives CASGPSRGRGEQYF.

V usage is TRBV15 and J usage is TRBJ2-5; a weak D match, TRBD1 (5 bases). V was trimmed by 4 bases and J by 0 bases, leaving 15 bases between them. Germline values: CDR1 LNHNV, CDR2 YYDKDF (reference sequence). This CDR3 has 16 amino acids. CDR3 in DNA: TGTGCCACCAGCAATATCCCACAGGCGAACCAAGAGACCCAGTACTTC. The encoded protein is CATSNIPQANQETQYF.

Here the CDR3 reads CASSLVPGTGPYGYTF. CDR3 bases: TGTGCCAGCAGCTTAGTCCCCGGGACAGGACCCTATGGCTACACCTTC. J is TRBJ1-2 and V is TRBV7-8; TRBD1 aligns across 8 bases. The CDR3 covers 16 residues. The V gene end was trimmed by 1 base and the J gene end by 4 bases; junction bases not matched to a gene: 8. Germline V gives CDR1 SGHVS, CDR2 FQNEAQ.

The chain links TRBV7-3 to TRBJ2-3; 7 bases are a match to TRBD1. The germline V gene has CDR1 SGHTA and CDR2 FQGTGA. The CDR3 loop spans 16 amino acids. The trim removed 5 bases at V and 3 bases at J, leaving 11 bases unmatched. The CDR3 DNA sequence: TGTGCCAGCAGCAAAAACCCGGGACAGAATACAGATACGCAGTATTTT. Its translation is CASSKNPGQNTDTQYF.